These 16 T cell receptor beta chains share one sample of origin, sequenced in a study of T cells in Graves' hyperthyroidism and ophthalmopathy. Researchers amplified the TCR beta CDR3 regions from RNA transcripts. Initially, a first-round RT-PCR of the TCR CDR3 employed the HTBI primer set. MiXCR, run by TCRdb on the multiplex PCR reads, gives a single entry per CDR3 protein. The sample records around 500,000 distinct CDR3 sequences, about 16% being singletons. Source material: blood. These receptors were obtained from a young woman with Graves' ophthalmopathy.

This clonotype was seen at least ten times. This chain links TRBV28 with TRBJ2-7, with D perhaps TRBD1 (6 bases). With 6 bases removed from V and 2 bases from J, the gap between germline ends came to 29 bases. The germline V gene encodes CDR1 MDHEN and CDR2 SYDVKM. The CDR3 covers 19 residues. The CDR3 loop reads CASSSTLDRLQWFAYEQYF. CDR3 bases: TGTGCCAGCAGCTCGACCTTGGACAGACTGCAATGGTTCGCCTACGAGCAGTACTTC.

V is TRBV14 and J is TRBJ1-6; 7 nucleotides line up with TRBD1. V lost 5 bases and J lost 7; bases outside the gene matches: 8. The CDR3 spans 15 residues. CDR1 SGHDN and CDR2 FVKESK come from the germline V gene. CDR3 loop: CASSARQGRNSPLHF. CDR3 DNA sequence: TGTGCCAGCAGCGCCCGACAGGGACGAAATTCACCCCTCCACTTT.

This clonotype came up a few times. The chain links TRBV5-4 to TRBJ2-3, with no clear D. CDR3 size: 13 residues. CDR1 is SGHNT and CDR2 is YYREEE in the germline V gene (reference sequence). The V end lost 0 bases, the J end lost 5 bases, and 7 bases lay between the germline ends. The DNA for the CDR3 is TGTGCCAGCAGCTTGGAAGGGATAGATACGCAGTATTTT. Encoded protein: CASSLEGIDTQYF.

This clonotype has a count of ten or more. For the CDR3, the DNA is TGTGCCAGCAGCCGCTCAGCCCTTAGCAATCAGCCCCAGCATTTT. It codes for CASSRSALSNQPQHF. The rearrangement uses TRBV7-2 and TRBJ1-5; D remains unclear. Per the germline V gene, CDR1 is SGHTA and CDR2 is FQGNSA. V was pared by 5 bases and J by 0 bases, with 11 bases between. The CDR3 length is 15 residues.

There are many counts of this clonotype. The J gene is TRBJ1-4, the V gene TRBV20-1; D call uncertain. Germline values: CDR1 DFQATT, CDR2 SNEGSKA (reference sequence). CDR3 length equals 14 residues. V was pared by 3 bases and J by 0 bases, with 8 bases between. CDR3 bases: TGCAGTGCTAGCCCAGCGGCAACTAATGAAAAACTGTTTTTT. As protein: CSASPAATNEKLFF.

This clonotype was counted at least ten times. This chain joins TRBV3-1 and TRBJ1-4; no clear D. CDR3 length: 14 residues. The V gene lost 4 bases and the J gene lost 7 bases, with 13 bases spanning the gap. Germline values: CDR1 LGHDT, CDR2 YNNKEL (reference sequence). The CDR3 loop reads CASSLFSGSEKLFF. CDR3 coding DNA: TGTGCCAGCAGCCTATTTTCGGGAAGTGAAAAACTGTTTTTT.

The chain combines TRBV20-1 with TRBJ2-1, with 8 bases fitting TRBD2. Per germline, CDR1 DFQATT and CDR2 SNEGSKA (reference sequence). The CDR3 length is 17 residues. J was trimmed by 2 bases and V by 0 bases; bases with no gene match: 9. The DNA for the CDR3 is TGCAGTGCTAGAGATTGGTTGAGCGGGAGTCCCTACAATGAGCAGTTCTTC. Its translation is CSARDWLSGSPYNEQFF.

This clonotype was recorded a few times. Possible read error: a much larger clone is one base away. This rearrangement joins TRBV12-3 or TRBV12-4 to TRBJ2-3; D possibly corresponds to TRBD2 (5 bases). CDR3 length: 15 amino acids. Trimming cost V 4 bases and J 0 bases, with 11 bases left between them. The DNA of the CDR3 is TGTGCCAGCAGTTCAAGGTCGGGGAGCACAGATACGCAGTATTTT. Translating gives CASSSRSGSTDTQYF.

Written as DNA, the CDR3 is TGCAGCGTTTTTGGACAGGGTGACTTCTACACCTTC. This translates into CSVFGQGDFYTF. The rearrangement uses TRBV29-1 and TRBJ1-2; the match to TRBD1 covers 8 bases. J gave up 10 bases and V 5 bases, and 9 bases lay outside the gene matches. This CDR3 comprises 12 residues. Germline values: CDR1 SQVTM, CDR2 ANQGSEA. Complete variable domain (other parts from reference TRBV29-1 and TRBJ1-2): SAVISQKPSRDICQRGTSLTIQCQVDSQVTMMFWYRQQPGQSLTLIATANQGSEATYESGFVIDKFPISRPNLTFSTLTVSNMSPEDSSIYLCSVFGQGDFYTFGSGTRLTVV.

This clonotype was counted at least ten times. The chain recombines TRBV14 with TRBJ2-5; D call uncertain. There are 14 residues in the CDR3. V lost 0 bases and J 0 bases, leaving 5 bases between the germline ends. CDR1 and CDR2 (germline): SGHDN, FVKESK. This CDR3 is CASSQERYQETQYF. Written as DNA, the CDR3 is TGTGCCAGCAGCCAAGAAAGGTACCAAGAGACCCAGTACTTC.

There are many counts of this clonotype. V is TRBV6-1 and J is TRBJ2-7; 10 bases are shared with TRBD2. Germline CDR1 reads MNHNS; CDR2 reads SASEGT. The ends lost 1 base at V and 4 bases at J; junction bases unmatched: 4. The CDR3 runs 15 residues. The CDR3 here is CASSEGASGSYEQYF. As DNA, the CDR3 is TGTGCCAGCAGTGAAGGGGCTAGCGGGAGTTACGAGCAGTACTTC.

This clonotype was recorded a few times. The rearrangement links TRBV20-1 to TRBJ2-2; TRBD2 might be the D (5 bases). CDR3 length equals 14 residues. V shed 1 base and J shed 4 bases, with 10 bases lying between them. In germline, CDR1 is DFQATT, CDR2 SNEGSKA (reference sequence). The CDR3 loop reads CSARAAGSTGELFF. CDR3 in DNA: TGCAGTGCTAGAGCGGCGGGCTCCACCGGGGAGCTGTTTTTT.

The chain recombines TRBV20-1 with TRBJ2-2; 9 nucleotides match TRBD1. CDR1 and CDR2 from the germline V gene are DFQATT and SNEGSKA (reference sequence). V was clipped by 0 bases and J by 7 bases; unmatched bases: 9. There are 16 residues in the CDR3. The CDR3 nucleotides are TGCAGTGCTAGAGATAGGGGACAGGGAGCCGTCGGGGAGCTGTTTTTT. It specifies CSARDRGQGAVGELFF.

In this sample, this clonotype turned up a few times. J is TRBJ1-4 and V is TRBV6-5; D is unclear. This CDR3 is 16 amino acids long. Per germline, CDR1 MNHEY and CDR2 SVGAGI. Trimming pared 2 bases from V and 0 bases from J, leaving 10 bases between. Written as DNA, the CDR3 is TGTGCCAGCAGTTACAGGGAAGGGTCAACTAATGAAAAACTGTTTTTT. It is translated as CASSYREGSTNEKLFF.

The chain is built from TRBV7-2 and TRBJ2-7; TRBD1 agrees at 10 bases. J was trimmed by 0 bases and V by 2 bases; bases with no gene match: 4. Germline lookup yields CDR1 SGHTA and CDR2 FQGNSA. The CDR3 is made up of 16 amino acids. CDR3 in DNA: TGTGCCAGCAGCTTAACCCGACAGGGGGCCTCCTACGAGCAGTACTTC. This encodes CASSLTRQGASYEQYF.

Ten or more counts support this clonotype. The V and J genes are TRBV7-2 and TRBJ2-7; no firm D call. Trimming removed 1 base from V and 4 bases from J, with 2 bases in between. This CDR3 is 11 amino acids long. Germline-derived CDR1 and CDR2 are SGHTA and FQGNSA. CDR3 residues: CASSLEYEQYF. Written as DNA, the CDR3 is TGTGCCAGCAGCTTAGAGTACGAGCAGTACTTC.